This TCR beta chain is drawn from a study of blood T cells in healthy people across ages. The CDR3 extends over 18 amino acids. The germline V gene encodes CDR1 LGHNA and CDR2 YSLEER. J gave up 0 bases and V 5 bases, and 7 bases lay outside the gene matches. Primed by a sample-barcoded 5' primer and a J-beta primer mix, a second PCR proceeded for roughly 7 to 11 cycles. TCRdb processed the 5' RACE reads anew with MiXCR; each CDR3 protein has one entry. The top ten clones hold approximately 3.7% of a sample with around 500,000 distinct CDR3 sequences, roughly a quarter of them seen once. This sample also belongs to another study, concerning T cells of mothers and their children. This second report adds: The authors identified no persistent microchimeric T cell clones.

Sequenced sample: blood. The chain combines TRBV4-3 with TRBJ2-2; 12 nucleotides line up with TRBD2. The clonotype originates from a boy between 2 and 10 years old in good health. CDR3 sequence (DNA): TGCGCCAGCAGCGCCCTAGCGGGAGGGCCCACGAACACCGGGGAGCTGTTTTTT. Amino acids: CASSALAGGPTNTGELFF.